This entry lists 11 T cell receptor beta chains sequenced from one sample in a study of response to subunit inactivated influenza vaccine. TCRdb passed the RT-PCR reads through MiXCR, listing each CDR3 protein once. This table has hundreds of thousands of distinct CDR3 sequences, 25% appearing once. The sample was CD4+ T cells sorted from PBMCs, taken 5 to 6 days after vaccination. These receptors came from a man aged 45-65 years who received an inactivated influenza vaccine.

CDR3 sequence: CSARAGEEREYF. The CDR3 region has the DNA TGCAGTGCTAGAGCAGGGGAGGAGAGGGAGTACTTC. The rearrangement links TRBV20-1 to TRBJ2-7; possibly TRBD1 or TRBD2 for D (6 bases each). Germline V lookup: CDR1 DFQATT, CDR2 SNEGSKA (reference sequence). CDR3 size: 12 residues. V was pared by 1 base and J by 11 bases, with 15 bases between.

This clonotype was observed a few times. The chain couples TRBV20-1 to TRBJ2-2; 8 bases align to TRBD1. The germline gives CDR1 DFQATT, CDR2 SNEGSKA (reference sequence). J gave up 7 bases and V 4 bases, and 11 bases lay outside the gene matches. The CDR3 contains 15 residues. In nucleotides, the CDR3 is TGCAGTGCTACCCGAGCTGGGACAGGTTTCGGGGAGCTGTTTTTT. It encodes CSATRAGTGFGELFF.

Points on this clonotype: The junction does not match germline at one end; this may be a read error. The V and J genes are TRBV7-9 and TRBJ2-2, with D maybe TRBD1 (6 bases). This CDR3 has 14 residues. Germline CDR1 SEHNR, CDR2 FQNEAQ (reference sequence). CDR3 residues: CVSSLLQGVGELFF. The CDR3 DNA reads as TGTGTCAGCAGCTTATTACAGGGCGTCGGGGAGCTGTTTTTT.

This clonotype was seen at least ten times. This chain connects TRBV28 to TRBJ2-1; 8 bases agree with TRBD1. With 5 bases clipped from V and 9 bases from J, the junction kept 6 bases outside the gene matches. The length of the CDR3 is 13 residues. Germline lookup yields CDR1 MDHEN and CDR2 SYDVKM. The CDR3 nucleotides are TGTGCCAGCAGTGAGGACAGGGTCAGTGAGCAGTTCTTC. Translating it yields CASSEDRVSEQFF.

This clonotype came up a few times. The chain has TRBV20-1 and TRBJ2-5; 11 bases line up with TRBD2. The CDR3 runs 14 residues. V lost 5 bases and J lost 5; bases outside the gene matches: 7. Germline V gives CDR1 DFQATT, CDR2 SNEGSKA (reference sequence). The CDR3: CSARTSGPGETQYF. The CDR3 nucleotides are TGCAGTGCTCGGACTAGCGGGCCAGGCGAGACCCAGTACTTC.

This clonotype turned up a few times. The rearrangement links TRBV2 to TRBJ1-5, with D unresolved. Per germline, CDR1 SNHLY and CDR2 FYNNEI. V was pared by 4 bases and J by 0 bases, with 10 bases between. CDR3 length equals 15 residues. CDR3 DNA sequence: TGTGCCAGCAGTGTAGGTTTGTATAGCAATCAGCCCCAGCATTTT. This sequence encodes CASSVGLYSNQPQHF.

This clonotype turned up a few times. V and J are TRBV28 and TRBJ2-7; TRBD2 agrees at 10 bases. Trimming took 6 bases from V and 5 from J; bases not matched to a gene: 10. Germline V CDR1 and CDR2: MDHEN, SYDVKM. The CDR3 runs 15 residues. CDR3 region: CASSNSPSGRDEQYF. In DNA form, the CDR3 reads TGTGCCAGCAGCAACAGTCCTAGCGGGAGAGACGAGCAGTACTTC.

The chain carries TRBV5-1 and TRBJ2-3, with 8 bases aligning to TRBD2. CDR1 is SGHRS, CDR2 YFSETQ, per germline. V lost 4 bases to trimming and J lost 14 bases; unmatched junction nucleotides: 15. The CDR3 contains 14 residues. The CDR3 DNA reads TGCGCCAGCAGCCTAAGGACTAGCTCACCGTTGCTGTATTTT. Translated: CASSLRTSSPLLYF.

As to this clonotype: No conserved phenylalanine or tryptophan is present at the end of the CDR3, so a read error is the likely explanation. The chain recombines TRBV29-1 with TRBJ1-1; D is unresolved. This CDR3 is built from 13 residues. Trimming pared 1 base from V and 3 bases from J, leaving 9 bases between. The germline V gene encodes CDR1 SQVTM and CDR2 ANQGSEA. The CDR3 DNA reads as TGCAGCGTTGAAGCTACTCGGGACACTGAAGCTTTCCTT. Protein: CSVEATRDTEAFL.

The V call is TRBV24-1, the J call TRBJ2-5, with D possibly being TRBD2 (6 bases). The CDR3 length is 14 residues. The germline V and J ends were trimmed by 5 bases and 4 bases, with 13 bases remaining between them. From germline, CDR1 is KGHDR and CDR2 SFDVKD. CDR3 in amino acids: CATSARGGAETQYF. CDR3 DNA: TGTGCCACCAGTGCCCGGGGCGGGGCAGAGACCCAGTACTTC.

This clonotype was recorded many times. The chain combines TRBV7-7 with TRBJ2-5; TRBD1 aligns across 10 bases. The CDR3 runs 14 residues. Trimming at V came to 5 bases and at J to 4 bases, leaving 4 bases not matched to a gene. The germline gives CDR1 SSHAT, CDR2 FNYEAQ (reference sequence). The CDR3 DNA reads TGTGCCAGCAGCCTAGACAGGGGGCGAGAGACCCAGTACTTC. Translated, it gives CASSLDRGRETQYF.